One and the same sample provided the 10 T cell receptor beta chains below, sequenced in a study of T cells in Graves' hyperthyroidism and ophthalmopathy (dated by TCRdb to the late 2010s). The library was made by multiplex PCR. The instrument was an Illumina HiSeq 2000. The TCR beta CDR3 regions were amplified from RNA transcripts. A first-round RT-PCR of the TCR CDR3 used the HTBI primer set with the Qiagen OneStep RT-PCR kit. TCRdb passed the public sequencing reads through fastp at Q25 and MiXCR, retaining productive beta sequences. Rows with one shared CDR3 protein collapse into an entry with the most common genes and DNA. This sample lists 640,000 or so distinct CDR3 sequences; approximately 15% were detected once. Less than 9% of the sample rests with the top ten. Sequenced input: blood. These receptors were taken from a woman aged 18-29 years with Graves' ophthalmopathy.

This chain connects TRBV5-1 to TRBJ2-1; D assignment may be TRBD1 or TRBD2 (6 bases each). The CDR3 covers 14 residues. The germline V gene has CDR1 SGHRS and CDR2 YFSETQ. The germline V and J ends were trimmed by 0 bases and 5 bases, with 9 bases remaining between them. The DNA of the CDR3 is TGCGCCAGCAGCTTGGCGGGGGCCCACAATGAGCAGTTCTTC. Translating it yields CASSLAGAHNEQFF. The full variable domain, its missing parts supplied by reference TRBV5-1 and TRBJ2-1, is KAGVTQTPRYLIKTRGQQVTLSCSPISGHRSVSWYQQTPGQGLQFLFEYFSETQRNKGNFPGRFSGRQFSNSRSEMNVSTLELGDSALYLCASSLAGAHNEQFFGPGTRLTVL.

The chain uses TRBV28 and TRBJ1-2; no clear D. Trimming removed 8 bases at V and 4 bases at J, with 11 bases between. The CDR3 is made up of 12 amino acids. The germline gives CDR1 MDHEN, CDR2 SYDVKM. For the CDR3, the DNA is TGTGCCAGCTGCGACAAATTCTATGGCTACACCTTC. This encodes CASCDKFYGYTF.

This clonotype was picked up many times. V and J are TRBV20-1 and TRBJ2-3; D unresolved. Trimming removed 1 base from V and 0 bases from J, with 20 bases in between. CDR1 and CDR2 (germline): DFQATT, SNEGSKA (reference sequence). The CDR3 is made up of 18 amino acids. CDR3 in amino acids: CSARVEFDFLSSTDTQYF. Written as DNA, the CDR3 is TGCAGTGCTAGAGTCGAATTTGACTTCTTGTCTAGCACAGATACGCAGTATTTT.

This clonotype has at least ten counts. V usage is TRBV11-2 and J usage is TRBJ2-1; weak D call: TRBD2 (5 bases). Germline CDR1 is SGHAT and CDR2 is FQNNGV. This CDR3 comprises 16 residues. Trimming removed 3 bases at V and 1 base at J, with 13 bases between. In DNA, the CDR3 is TGTGCCAGCAGCTTCATCGGGGAATTTTCCTACAATGAGCAGTTCTTC. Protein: CASSFIGEFSYNEQFF.

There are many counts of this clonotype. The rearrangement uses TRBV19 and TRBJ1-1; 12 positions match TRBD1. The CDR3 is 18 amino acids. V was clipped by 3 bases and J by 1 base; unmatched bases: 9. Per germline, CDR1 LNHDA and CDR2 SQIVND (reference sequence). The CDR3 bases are TGTGCCAGTAGTATCCCGGGACAGGGGGCGATAAGGAACACTGAAGCTTTCTTT. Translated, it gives CASSIPGQGAIRNTEAFF.

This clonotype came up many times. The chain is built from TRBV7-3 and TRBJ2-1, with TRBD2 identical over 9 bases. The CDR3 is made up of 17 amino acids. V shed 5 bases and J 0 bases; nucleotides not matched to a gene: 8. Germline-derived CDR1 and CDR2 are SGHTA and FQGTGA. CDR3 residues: CASSPVGSGSSYNEQFF. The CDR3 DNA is TGTGCCAGCAGCCCAGTCGGTAGCGGGAGCTCCTACAATGAGCAGTTCTTC.

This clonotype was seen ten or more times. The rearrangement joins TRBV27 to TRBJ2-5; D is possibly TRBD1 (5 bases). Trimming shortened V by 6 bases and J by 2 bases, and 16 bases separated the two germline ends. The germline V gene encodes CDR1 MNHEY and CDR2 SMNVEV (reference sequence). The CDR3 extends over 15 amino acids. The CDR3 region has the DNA TGTGCCAGCAGCCCTGGGGCAGGACGTCAAGAGACCCAGTACTTC. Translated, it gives CASSPGAGRQETQYF.

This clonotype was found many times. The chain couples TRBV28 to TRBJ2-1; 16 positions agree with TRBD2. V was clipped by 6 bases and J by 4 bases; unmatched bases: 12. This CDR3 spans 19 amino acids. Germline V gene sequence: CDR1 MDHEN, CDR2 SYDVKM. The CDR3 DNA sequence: TGTGCCAGCAGCCCTAATCCGGGACTAGCGGGAGGGCGGTACAATGAGCAGTTCTTC. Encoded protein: CASSPNPGLAGGRYNEQFF.

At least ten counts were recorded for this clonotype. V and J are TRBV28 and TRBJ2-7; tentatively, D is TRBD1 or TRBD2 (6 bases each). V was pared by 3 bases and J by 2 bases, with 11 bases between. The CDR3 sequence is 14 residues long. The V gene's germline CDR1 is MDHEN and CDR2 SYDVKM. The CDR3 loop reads CASSFSRGPYEQYF. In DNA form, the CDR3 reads TGTGCCAGCAGTTTTTCTCGGGGGCCCTACGAGCAGTACTTC.

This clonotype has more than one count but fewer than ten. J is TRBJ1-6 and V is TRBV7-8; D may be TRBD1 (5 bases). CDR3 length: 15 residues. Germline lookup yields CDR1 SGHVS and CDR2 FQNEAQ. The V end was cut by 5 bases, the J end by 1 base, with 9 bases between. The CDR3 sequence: CASSGGRSYNSPLHF. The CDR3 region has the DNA TGTGCCAGCAGCGGGGGTCGTTCCTATAATTCACCCCTCCACTTT.